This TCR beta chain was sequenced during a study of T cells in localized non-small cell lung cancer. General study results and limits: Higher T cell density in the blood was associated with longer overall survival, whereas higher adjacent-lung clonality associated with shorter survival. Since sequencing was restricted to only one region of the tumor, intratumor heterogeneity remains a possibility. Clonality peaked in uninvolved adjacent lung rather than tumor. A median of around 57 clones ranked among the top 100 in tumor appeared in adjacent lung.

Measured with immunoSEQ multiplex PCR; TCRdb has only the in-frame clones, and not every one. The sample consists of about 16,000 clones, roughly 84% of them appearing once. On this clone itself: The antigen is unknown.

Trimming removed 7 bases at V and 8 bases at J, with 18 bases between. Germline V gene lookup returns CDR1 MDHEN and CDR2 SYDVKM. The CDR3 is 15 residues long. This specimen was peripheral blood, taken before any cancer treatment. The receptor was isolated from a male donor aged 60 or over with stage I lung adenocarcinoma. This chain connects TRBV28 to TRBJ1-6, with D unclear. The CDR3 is CASIQGFVADSPLHF. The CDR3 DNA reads TGTGCCAGCATTCAAGGGTTCGTGGCCGATTCACCCCTCCACTTT.